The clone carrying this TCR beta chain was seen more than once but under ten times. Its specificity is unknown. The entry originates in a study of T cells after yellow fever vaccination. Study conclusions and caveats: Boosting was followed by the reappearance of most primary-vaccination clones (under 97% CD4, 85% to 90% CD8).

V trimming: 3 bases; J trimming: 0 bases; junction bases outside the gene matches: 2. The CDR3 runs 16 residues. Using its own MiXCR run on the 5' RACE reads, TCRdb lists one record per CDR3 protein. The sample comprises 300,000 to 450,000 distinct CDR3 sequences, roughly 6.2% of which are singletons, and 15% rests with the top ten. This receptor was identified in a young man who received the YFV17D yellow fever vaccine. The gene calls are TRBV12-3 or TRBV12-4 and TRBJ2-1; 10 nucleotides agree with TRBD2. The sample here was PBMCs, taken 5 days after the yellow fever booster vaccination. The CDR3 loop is CASSFGLADSYNEQFF. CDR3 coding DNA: TGTGCCAGCAGTTTCGGACTAGCGGACTCCTACAATGAGCAGTTCTTC.